This T cell receptor beta chain derives from a study of beta chain features in type 1 diabetes. Looking at the study overall: Age and gender were similar between patients and healthy donors, as were cell yields. The number of sorted cells examined across all samples was some 99 million.

Isolated RNA was reverse transcribed in full, so expressed TCRB transcripts were sequenced. Produced via immunoSEQ multiplex PCR; TCRdb's table is partial and in-frame only. This table has 100,000 to 150,000 clones, around 9% appearing once. Turning to this clone: As yet, its antigen is unknown.

Germline V gene data show CDR1 as SGHDT and CDR2 as YYEEEE. This CDR3 has 13 residues. The J segment lost 12 bases and the V segment lost 1 base, leaving 8 bases of the junction unmatched. General observations from the study: In every one of the four CD4+ subsets, TCRB CDR3s were moderately but significantly shorter in Type 1 diabetes patients. Patients and controls would be equally affected if PCR favored shorter templates.

Sorted CD4+ subsets: naive, central memory, regulatory, stem cell-like memory (CD45RO/CCR7/CD25/CD127/CD95/CD27 panel). The material sequenced was central memory CD4+ T cells from blood. The chain joins TRBV5-6 to TRBJ2-7; 9 nucleotides agree with TRBD2. The receptor was isolated from a man aged 25-45 years with type 1 diabetes. CDR3 region: CASSLSGTSILYF. The CDR3 nucleotides read TGTGCCAGCAGCTTGTCTGGGACTAGCATTCTGTACTTC.